This entry describes one T cell receptor (beta chain). This sample is part of a study of blood T cell repertoires in COVID-19. At the level of the study: Sources were T cells, B-cell-depleted T cells, or PBMCs; the material itself was cDNA or gDNA.

Unmatched junction bases numbered 3, after V lost 0 bases and J lost 11 bases. CDR1 and CDR2 from the germline V gene are LNHDA and SQIVND (reference sequence). The CDR3 totals 13 residues. In the original processing: Reference gene primer amplification gave nucleated cell count estimates. Measured with immunoSEQ multiplex PCR; TCRdb has only the in-frame clones, and not every one. V, J and clone size are those of that table, while D and trimming were read from the DNA. The data hold nearly 250,000 clones, with 86% observed a single time. The V gene is TRBV19, the J gene TRBJ2-1; 8 bases are shared with TRBD1. The clonotype comes from a woman between 45 and 65 years old who had recovered from COVID-19. Specimen: PBMCs or T cells enriched from blood (not recorded which). Here the CDR3 reads CASSIDQGAKQFF. The CDR3 DNA reads as TGTGCCAGTAGTATAGATCAGGGGGCTAAGCAGTTCTTC.